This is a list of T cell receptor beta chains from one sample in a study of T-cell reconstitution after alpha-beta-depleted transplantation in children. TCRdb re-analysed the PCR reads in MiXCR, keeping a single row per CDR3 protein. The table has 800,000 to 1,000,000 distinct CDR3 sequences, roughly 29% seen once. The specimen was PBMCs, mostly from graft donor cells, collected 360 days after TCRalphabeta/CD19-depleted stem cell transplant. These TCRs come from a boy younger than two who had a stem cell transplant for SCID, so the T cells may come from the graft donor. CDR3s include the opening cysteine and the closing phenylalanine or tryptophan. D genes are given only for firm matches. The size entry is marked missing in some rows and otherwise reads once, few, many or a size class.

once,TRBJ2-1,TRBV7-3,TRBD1,CASSFDRDLGNEQFF,TGTGCCAGCAGCTTCGACAGGGATCTCGGCAATGAGCAGTTCTTC
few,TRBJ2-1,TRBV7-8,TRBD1,CASSFRPRDRVKEEQFF,TGTGCCAGCAGTTTTCGTCCTAGGGACAGGGTGAAAGAGGAGCAGTTCTTC
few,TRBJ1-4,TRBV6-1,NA,CASSDRGSYEKLFF,TGTGCCAGCAGTGATCGGGGTTCCTATGAAAAACTGTTTTTT
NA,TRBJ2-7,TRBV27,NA,CASSHGGYTYEQYF,TGTGCCAGCAGCCACGGAGGGTATACCTACGAGCAGTACTTC
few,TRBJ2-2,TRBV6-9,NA,CASSYSTRHRGTGELFF,TGTGCCAGCAGTTACAGCACTCGGCACAGAGGCACCGGGGAGCTGTTTTTT
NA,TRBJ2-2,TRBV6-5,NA,CASSYSAAEGRPGELFF,TGTGCCAGCAGTTACTCGGCGGCAGAGGGGAGGCCCGGGGAGCTGTTTTTT
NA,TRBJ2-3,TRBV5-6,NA,CASSLWTVTDTQYF,TGTGCCAGCAGCCTCTGGACAGTCACAGATACGCAGTATTTT
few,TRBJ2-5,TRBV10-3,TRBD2,CAISAVLAGGPETQYF,TGTGCCATCAGTGCCGTTCTAGCGGGGGGGCCTGAGACCCAGTACTTC
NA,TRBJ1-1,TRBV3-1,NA,CASSHGLNTEAFF,TGTGCCAGCAGCCATGGTTTGAACACTGAAGCTTTCTTT
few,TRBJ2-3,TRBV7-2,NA,CASSLFSRTDTQYF,TGTGCCAGCAGCTTATTCAGCCGCACAGATACGCAGTATTTT
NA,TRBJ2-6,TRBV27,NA,CASTRAVYTSGANVLTF,TGTGCCAGCACCCGGGCGGTATACACCTCTGGGGCCAACGTCCTGACTTTC
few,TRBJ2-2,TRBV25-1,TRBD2,CASSGGLAGHRTGELFF,TGTGCCAGCAGTGGGGGACTAGCGGGGCATCGCACCGGGGAGCTGTTTTTT
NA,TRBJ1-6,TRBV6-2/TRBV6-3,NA,CASSSPANYNSPLHF,TGTGCCAGCAGTTCCCCTGCAAACTATAATTCACCCCTCCACTTT
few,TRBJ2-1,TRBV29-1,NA,CSVEGGLTDNEQFF,TGCAGCGTCGAGGGTGGCTTGACCGACAATGAGCAGTTCTTC
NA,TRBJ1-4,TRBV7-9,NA,CASSPTGGANEKLFF,TGTGCCAGCAGCCCCACCGGGGGGGCTAATGAAAAACTGTTTTTT
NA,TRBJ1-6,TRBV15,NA,CATSRDLEYSPLHF,TGTGCCACCAGCAGAGATTTAGAGTATTCACCCCTCCACTTT
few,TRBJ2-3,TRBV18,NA,CASSLSTGKSTDTQYF,TGTGCCAGCTCACTTTCGACGGGAAAAAGCACAGATACGCAGTATTTT
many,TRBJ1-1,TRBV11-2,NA,CASSLEIGARMNTEAFF,TGTGCCAGCAGCTTAGAGATTGGAGCCAGAATGAACACTGAAGCTTTCTTT
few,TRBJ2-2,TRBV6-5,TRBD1,CASSSPLGKTGGNTGELFF,TGTGCCAGCAGTTCCCCCTTAGGCAAGACAGGGGGCAACACCGGGGAGCTGTTTTTT
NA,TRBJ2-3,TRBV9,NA,CASSVAGRSTDTQYF,TGTGCCAGCAGCGTAGCTGGGCGTTCCACAGATACGCAGTATTTT
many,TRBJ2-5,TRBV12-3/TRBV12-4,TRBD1,CASSPPGQGLETQYF,TGTGCCAGCAGCCCCCCGGGACAGGGCTTAGAGACCCAGTACTTC
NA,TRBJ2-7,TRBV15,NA,CATSSLRFTGEQYF,TGTGCCACCAGCAGTTTGCGTTTTACGGGCGAGCAGTACTTC
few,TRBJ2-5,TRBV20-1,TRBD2,CSGGGQETQYF,TGCAGTGGGGGGGGGCAAGAGACCCAGTACTTC